The 14 T cell receptor beta chains below were found in one sample sequenced in a study of chemoradiotherapy in HPV16-positive cancers. The protocol was immunoSEQ multiplex PCR, while the TCRdb copy is restricted to in-frame clones and leaves out a portion. This sample has tens of thousands of clones, with about 90% found just once. The sample here was blood, taken from a patient who underwent chemoradiotherapy. The receptors here all came from a human donor with HPV-associated anogenital cancer.

This clone was detected once. The chain has TRBV6-5 and TRBJ1-1; TRBD1 is a possible D gene (5 bases). V lost 4 bases and J 5 bases, leaving 14 bases between the germline ends. CDR3 length: 14 residues. CDR1 and CDR2 from the germline V gene are MNHEY and SVGAGI. CDR3 in amino acids: CASSFPDRGTEAFF. The CDR3 bases are TGTGCCAGCAGTTTCCCCGACCGGGGGACTGAAGCTTTCTTT.

The rearrangement uses TRBV6-4 and TRBJ1-1, with unresolved D. V was trimmed by 2 bases and J by 1 base, leaving 5 bases between them. Per the germline V gene, CDR1 is MRHNA and CDR2 is SNTAGT. CDR3 length equals 13 residues. The CDR3 spells CASSDRENTEAFF. As DNA, the CDR3 is TGTGCCAGCAGTGACAGGGAGAACACTGAAGCTTTCTTT.

J is TRBJ2-5 and V is TRBV21-1; the table calls TRBD2, which could not be checked here. TRBV21-1 is given as a pseudogene. CDR3 length equals 18 residues. This CDR3 is CASSKVYQRGGPAETQYF. The CDR3 nucleotides are TGTGCCAGCAGCAAAGTTTACCAGCGGGGGGGCCCGGCAGAGACCCAGTACTTC.

The chain couples TRBV6-6 to TRBJ2-5; perhaps TRBD2 as D (6 bases). Germline loops: CDR1 MNHNY, CDR2 SVGAGI (reference sequence). The CDR3 covers 15 residues. Between the trimmed V and J ends, which lost 6 bases and 5 bases, there was a span of 19 bases. CDR3 loop: CASSPGEVPRETQYF. In DNA form, the CDR3 reads TGTGCCAGCAGCCCCGGGGAGGTGCCGCGGGAGACCCAGTACTTC.

The V and J genes are TRBV7-2 and TRBJ2-5; D remains ambiguous. V lost 1 base to trimming and J lost 4 bases, with 10 bases between them. Per the germline V gene, CDR1 is SGHTA and CDR2 is FQGNSA. The CDR3 is made up of 14 amino acids. The CDR3 region is CASSLGRQGETQYF. The DNA for the CDR3 is TGTGCCAGCAGCTTAGGCCGACAAGGAGAGACCCAGTACTTC.

The chain uses TRBV4-1 and TRBJ2-5; 14 bases are a match to TRBD2. The CDR3 is 18 residues long. V was clipped by 0 bases and J by 5 bases; unmatched bases: 8. Germline CDR1 is MGHRA and CDR2 is YSYEKL. This CDR3 reads CASSQDTGTSGRGETQYF. The CDR3 DNA reads as TGCGCCAGCAGCCAAGATACGGGGACTAGCGGGAGAGGGGAGACCCAGTACTTC.

This clone was counted a few times. This chain uses TRBV10-1 with TRBJ1-6; 9 nucleotides agree with TRBD1. Per germline, CDR1 WNHNN and CDR2 SYGVQD (reference sequence). V shed 8 bases and J 6 bases; nucleotides not matched to a gene: 2. The CDR3 is 13 amino acids. DNA for the CDR3: TGCGCCAGCTCGACAGGGGGTAATTCACCCCTCCACTTT. It translates to CASSTGGNSPLHF.

The chain has TRBV7-8 and TRBJ1-5; possibly TRBD1 for D (6 bases). The CDR3 has 15 amino acids. Germline-derived CDR1 and CDR2 are SGHVS and FQNEAQ. V dropped 2 bases and J dropped 6 bases, with 14 bases sitting between them. For the CDR3, the DNA is TGTGCCAGCAGCTTAACACAGGGTATAGGTCAGCCCCAGCATTTT. This sequence encodes CASSLTQGIGQPQHF. Using reference TRBV7-8 and TRBJ1-5 for the parts outside the CDR3, the full variable domain is GAGVSQSPRYKVAKRGQDVALRCDPISGHVSLFWYQQALGQGPEFLTYFQNEAQLDKSGLPSDRFFAERPEGSVSTLKIQRTQQEDSAVYLCASSLTQGIGQPQHFGDGTRLSIL.

The chain combines TRBV5-1 with TRBJ1-4, with 8 positions matching TRBD1. The germline gives CDR1 SGHRS, CDR2 YFSETQ. The CDR3 is made up of 14 amino acids. After removal of 7 bases from V and 3 bases from J, the junction contained 5 bases not matched to a gene. The CDR3, as DNA: TGCGCCAGCGGCTGGACAGGGTCTAATGAAAAACTGTTTTTT. Translating it yields CASGWTGSNEKLFF.

V and J are TRBV7-9 and TRBJ1-5, with D tentatively TRBD1 (5 bases). Germline V gene data show CDR1 as SEHNR and CDR2 as FQNEAQ (reference sequence). Between the trimmed V and J ends, which lost 5 bases and 4 bases, there was a span of 15 bases. This CDR3 contains 15 residues. This CDR3 reads CASSLDLGVNQPQHF. CDR3 sequence (DNA): TGTGCCAGCAGCCTAGATTTGGGGGTAAATCAGCCCCAGCATTTT.

The CDR3 loop is CASAYTQGSYNEQFF. Here the CDR3 DNA reads TGCGCCAGCGCCTATACCCAGGGCTCCTACAATGAGCAGTTCTTC. V gene TRBV4-3 combines with J gene TRBJ2-1; tentatively, D is TRBD1 (5 bases). V lost 8 bases, J lost 0 bases, and 14 bases lay in between. This CDR3 has 15 residues. In germline, CDR1 is LGHNA, CDR2 YSLEER.

This chain uses TRBV1 with TRBJ2-1; the D call in the table, TRBD2, was not verified against the DNA. TRBV1 is a listed pseudogene. This CDR3 has 15 amino acids. CDR3 loop: CTSSPSTSGYNEQFF. CDR3 nucleotides: TGCACCAGCAGCCCTTCGACTAGCGGGTACAATGAGCAGTTCTTC.

The V and J genes are TRBV18 and TRBJ1-1; D uncertain. The CDR3 has 14 amino acids. Germline V gene lookup returns CDR1 KGHSH and CDR2 LQKENI. Trimming took off 4 bases at V and 4 bases at J, with 13 bases between the two ends. As DNA, the CDR3 is TGTGCCAGCTCACTGCCTCGGGGAGGCACTGAAGCTTTCTTT. Translated, it gives CASSLPRGGTEAFF.

The gene calls are TRBV5-6 and TRBJ1-3; D gene ambiguous. From germline, CDR1 is SGHDT and CDR2 YYEEEE. CDR3 length: 13 amino acids. V was trimmed by 4 bases and J by 4 bases, leaving 9 bases between them. CDR3 protein: CASSPNMGNTIYF. In DNA form, the CDR3 reads TGTGCCAGCAGCCCTAACATGGGAAACACCATATATTTT. The full variable domain, with the rest looked up from reference TRBV5-6 and TRBJ1-3, is DAGVTQSPTHLIKTRGQQVTLRCSPKSGHDTVSWYQQALGQGPQFIFQYYEEEERQRGNFPDRFSGHQFPNYSSELNVNALLLGDSALYLCASSPNMGNTIYFGEGSWLTVV.